This T cell receptor (beta chain) was captured by sequencing in a study of shared clonotypes between healthy human individuals. TCRdb's copy holds only in-frame clones and misses some; the assay was immunoSEQ multiplex PCR. The repertoire has about 2.4 million clones, roughly nine tenths of them found once; the top ten carry more than 0.12%. The CDR3 totals 17 residues. Looked up from germline, CDR1 is LNHDA and CDR2 is SQIVND (reference sequence). The V and J ends lost 5 bases and 0 bases, in that order; junction bases with no gene match: 10. Sample: naive CD4+ T cells sorted from blood. Subset given: CD45RA+ positively selected. The V call is TRBV19, the J call TRBJ1-5; 7 bases match TRBD1. The source of this sequence is a man aged 18-30 years in good health. Written as DNA, the CDR3 is TGTGCCAGTAGTCACCCAGGGGGAAGGTATAGCAATCAGCCCCAGCATTTT. Translated: CASSHPGGRYSNQPQHF.